The TCR beta chain under discussion was sequenced for a study of blood T cells in healthy people across ages. CDR1 is SGHRS, CDR2 YFSETQ, per germline. The ends lost 4 bases at V and 0 bases at J; junction bases unmatched: 10. The CDR3 is 16 amino acids. Sample-barcoded 5' priming and a J-beta primer mix drove a second PCR of roughly 7 to 11 cycles. TCRdb analysed the 5' RACE reads with MiXCR anew, one entry per CDR3 protein. The profile shows approximately 1,700,000 distinct CDR3 sequences, roughly two fifths of them singletons. Input material: blood. The origin of this receptor is a human donor in good health. The gene calls are TRBV5-1 and TRBJ2-7; 7 nucleotides line up with TRBD2. CDR3 residues: CASSPQAGRSSYEQYF. Here the CDR3 DNA reads TGCGCCAGCAGCCCCCAAGCGGGGAGAAGCTCCTACGAGCAGTACTTC.